Listed below are T cell receptor beta chains from one sample, sequenced in a study of T cells expressing NK-cell markers. TCRdb re-called the 5' RACE reads and gives one entry per CDR3 protein, without DNA. Its table lists more than 120,000 distinct CDR3 sequences. Sequenced input: blood T cells: a sorted CD56 or NKG2C T cell subset, CD4+ or CD8+ T cells, or bulk PBMC T cells (not recorded which). The receptor set was obtained from a man between 18 and 35 years old in good health. Each CDR3 is given with its conserved first and last residue. The order of the fields is J gene, V gene, CDR3 protein.

TRBJ2-1	TRBV29-1	CSVLTGEVYSYNEQFF
TRBJ2-1	TRBV4-3	CASSSGRNINEQFF
TRBJ2-1	TRBV15	CATSLRGESYNEQFF
TRBJ2-1	TRBV12-3/TRBV12-4	CASSLLGLRYNEQFF
TRBJ2-1	TRBV7-9	CASLAVVLNEQFF
TRBJ2-1	TRBV20-1	CSATQDFTSGINEQFF
TRBJ2-7	TRBV1	CTSSQTRTSGRATEEQYF
TRBJ2-5	TRBV30	CAWSKGNLYQETQYF
TRBJ2-1	TRBV7-2	CASSLTNFEQFF
TRBJ2-3	TRBV5-6	CASSLSGSGDTDTQYF
TRBJ2-1	TRBV7-6	CASAPGPGASYNEQFF
TRBJ2-3	TRBV7-8	CASSPDRDGDTQYF
TRBJ2-1	TRBV30	CAWSVLRNNEQFF
TRBJ2-3	TRBV6-5	CASTTGLDTQYF
TRBJ2-3	TRBV7-8	CASSLARDSSTDTQYF
TRBJ2-2	TRBV6-1	CASSSGTAAGELFF
TRBJ2-7	TRBV27	CASSSQVGAIEQYF
TRBJ2-5	TRBV12-3/TRBV12-4	CASRAGGPETQYF
TRBJ2-2	TRBV6-4	CASGRGTGELFF
TRBJ2-1	TRBV11-3	CASSSTGSSYNEQFF
TRBJ2-5	TRBV12-3/TRBV12-4	CASSPSSGRETQYF
TRBJ1-1	TRBV4-1	CASSQPAAGNTEAFF
TRBJ1-1	TRBV10-3	CAISESFNLNTEAFF
TRBJ2-1	TRBV12-3/TRBV12-4	CASSPSLLAGGDNEQFF
TRBJ2-7	TRBV7-8	CASSYSPGQLYEQYF
TRBJ2-5	TRBV20-1	CSASEGTSGILAQETQYF
TRBJ2-7	TRBV19	CASSPGRDYEQYF
TRBJ2-1	TRBV12-3/TRBV12-4	CASSTPGTSGGFEQFF